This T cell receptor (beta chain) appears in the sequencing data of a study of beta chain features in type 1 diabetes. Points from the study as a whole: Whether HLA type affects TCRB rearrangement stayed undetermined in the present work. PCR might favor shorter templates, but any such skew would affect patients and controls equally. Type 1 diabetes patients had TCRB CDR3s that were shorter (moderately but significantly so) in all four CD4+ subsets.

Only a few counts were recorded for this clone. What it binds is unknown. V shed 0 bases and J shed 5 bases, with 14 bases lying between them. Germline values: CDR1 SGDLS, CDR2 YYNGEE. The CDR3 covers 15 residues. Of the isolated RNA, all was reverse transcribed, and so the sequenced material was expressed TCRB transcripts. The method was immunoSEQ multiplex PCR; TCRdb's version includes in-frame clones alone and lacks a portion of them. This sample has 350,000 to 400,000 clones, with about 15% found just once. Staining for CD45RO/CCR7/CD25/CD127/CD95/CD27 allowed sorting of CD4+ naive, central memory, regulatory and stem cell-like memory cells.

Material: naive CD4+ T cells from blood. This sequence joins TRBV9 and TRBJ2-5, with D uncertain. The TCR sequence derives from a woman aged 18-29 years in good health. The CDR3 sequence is CASSVARGSRETQYF. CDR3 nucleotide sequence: TGTGCCAGCAGCGTAGCGAGAGGTTCACGCGAGACCCAGTACTTC.